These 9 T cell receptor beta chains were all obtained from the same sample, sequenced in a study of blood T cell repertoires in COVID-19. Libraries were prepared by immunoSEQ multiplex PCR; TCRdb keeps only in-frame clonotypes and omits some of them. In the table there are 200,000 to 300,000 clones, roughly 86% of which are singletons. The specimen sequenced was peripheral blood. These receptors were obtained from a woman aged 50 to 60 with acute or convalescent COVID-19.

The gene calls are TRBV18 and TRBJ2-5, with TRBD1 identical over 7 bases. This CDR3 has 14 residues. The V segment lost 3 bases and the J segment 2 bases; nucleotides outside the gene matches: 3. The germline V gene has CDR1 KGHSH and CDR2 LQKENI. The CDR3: CASSPGQTQETQYF. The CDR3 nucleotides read TGTGCCAGCTCACCGGGACAGACACAAGAGACCCAGTACTTC.

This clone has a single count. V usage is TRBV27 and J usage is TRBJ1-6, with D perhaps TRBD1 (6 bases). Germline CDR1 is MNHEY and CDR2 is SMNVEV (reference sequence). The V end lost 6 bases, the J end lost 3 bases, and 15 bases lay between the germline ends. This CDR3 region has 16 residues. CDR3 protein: CASSGIRGVYNSPLHF. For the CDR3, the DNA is TGTGCCAGCAGCGGGATCAGGGGCGTCTATAATTCACCCCTCCACTTT.

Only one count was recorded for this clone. The CDR3 region has the DNA TGTGCTAGTGGTTACCCGCGGGGACTAGCGGGAGTTGATGAGCAGTTCTTC. Translating gives CASGYPRGLAGVDEQFF. V and J are TRBV12-5 and TRBJ2-1; 14 nucleotides match TRBD2. Germline V gene data show CDR1 as LGHNT and CDR2 as FRNRAP. Trimming removed 4 bases from V and 8 bases from J; junction bases left unmatched: 10. This CDR3 comprises 17 residues.

The CDR3 sequence: CALGGGPTDTQYF. The CDR3 DNA sequence: TGTGCCCTGGGAGGCGGCCCCACAGATACGCAGTATTTT. The chain has TRBV10-3 and TRBJ2-3, with D possibly matching TRBD2 (6 bases). Trimming took 11 bases from V and 2 from J, leaving 14 bases between them. The CDR3 length is 13 residues. Germline V CDR1 and CDR2: ENHRY, SYGVKD.

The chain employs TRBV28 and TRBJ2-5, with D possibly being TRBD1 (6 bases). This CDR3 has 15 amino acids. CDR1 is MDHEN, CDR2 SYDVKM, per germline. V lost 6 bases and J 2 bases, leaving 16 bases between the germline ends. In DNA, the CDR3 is TGTGCCAGCAGCCGTACAGGGTTAGGACAAGAGACCCAGTACTTC. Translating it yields CASSRTGLGQETQYF.

CDR3 in DNA: TGTGCCAGCAGCTCACCGGGACTAGCGGGAGAGAACACCGGGGAGCTGTTTTTT. Protein sequence: CASSSPGLAGENTGELFF. V usage is TRBV5-5 and J usage is TRBJ2-2; 14 nucleotides align to TRBD2. The CDR3 length is 18 residues. Germline CDR1 and CDR2: SGHKS and YYEKEE (reference sequence). V lost 3 bases, J lost 1 base, and 5 bases stayed unmatched.

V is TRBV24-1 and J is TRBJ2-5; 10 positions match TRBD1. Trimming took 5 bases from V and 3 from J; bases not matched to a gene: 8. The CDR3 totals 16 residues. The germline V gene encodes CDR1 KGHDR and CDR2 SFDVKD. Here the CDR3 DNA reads TGTGCCACCAGTGCTGCCCCCGGGACAGGGGAAGAGACCCAGTACTTC. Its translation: CATSAAPGTGEETQYF.

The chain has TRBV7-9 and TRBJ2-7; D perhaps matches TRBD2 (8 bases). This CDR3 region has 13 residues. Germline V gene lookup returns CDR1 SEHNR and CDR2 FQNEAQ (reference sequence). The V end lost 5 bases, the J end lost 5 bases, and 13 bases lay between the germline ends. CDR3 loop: CASSPGGGDEQYF. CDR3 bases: TGTGCCAGCAGCCCGGGAGGGGGCGACGAGCAGTACTTC. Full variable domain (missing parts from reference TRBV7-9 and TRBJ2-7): DTGVSQNPRHKITKRGQNVTFRCDPISEHNRLYWYRQTLGQGPEFLTYFQNEAQLEKSRLLSDRFSAERPKGSFSTLEIQRTEQGDSAMYLCASSPGGGDEQYFGPGTRLTVT.

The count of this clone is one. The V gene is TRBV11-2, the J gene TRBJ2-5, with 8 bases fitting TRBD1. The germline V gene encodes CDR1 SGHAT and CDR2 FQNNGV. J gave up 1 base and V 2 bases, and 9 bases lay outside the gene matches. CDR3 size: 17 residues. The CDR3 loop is CASSLLSVRGLQETQYF. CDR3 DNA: TGTGCCAGCAGCTTATTATCAGTCAGGGGGCTCCAAGAGACCCAGTACTTC.